These T cell receptor beta chains were read from a single sample in a study of blood T cell repertoires in COVID-19. Clones were read by immunoSEQ multiplex PCR, and TCRdb kept only the in-frame ones, dropping some. The repertoire holds around 300,000 clones, with approximately 91% as singletons. The specimen was PBMCs or T cells enriched from blood (not recorded which). The receptors shown here come from a woman in her thirties or forties who had recovered from COVID-19. Both conserved end residues are part of each CDR3. Each record gives: V gene, clone size, D gene, J gene, CDR3 DNA, CDR3 protein. The D gene is left open where the match is weak. Clone size, where shown, is once, few, many, or a class for clones that have expanded.

TRBV5-6	-	-	TRBJ2-7	TGTGCCAGCAGCCCCATGAGCGACAGAGCCTACGAGCAGTACTTC	CASSPMSDRAYEQYF
TRBV7-8	few	-	TRBJ1-5	TGTGCCAGCAGCTTAGAGAGGGGGAATCAGCCCCAGCATTTT	CASSLERGNQPQHF
TRBV18	-	-	TRBJ1-2	TGTGCCAGCTCAGACAGCACAGGGCGGGGCTACACCTTC	CASSDSTGRGYTF
TRBV29-1	-	-	TRBJ2-5	TGCAGCGTTCGGCCCGTGCTGCGGCGGGAGACCCAGTACTTC	CSVRPVLRRETQYF
TRBV29-1	once	TRBD1	TRBJ1-1	TGCAGCGTTGTGGGGACAGGGGGGAACACTGAAGCTTTCTTT	CSVVGTGGNTEAFF
TRBV7-9	-	-	TRBJ2-3	TGTGCCAGCAGCAACAATGGGGCAACAGATACGCAGTATTTT	CASSNNGATDTQYF
TRBV11-2	-	-	TRBJ2-5	TGTGCCAGCAGCTTAGATTTTCGGGAGACCCAGTACTTC	CASSLDFRETQYF
TRBV27	-	TRBD1	TRBJ1-1	TGTGCCAGCAGTCGAAGACAGGGTCAGATGAACACTGAAGCTTTCTTT	CASSRRQGQMNTEAFF
TRBV18	-	-	TRBJ1-4	TGTGCCAGCTCACCTAGCCCACCCCTCAATGAAAAACTGTTTTTT	CASSPSPPLNEKLFF
TRBV4-1	once	TRBD1	TRBJ1-2	TGCGCCAGCAGCCACCTACCACAGGGGGCGGCGGGCTACACCTTC	CASSHLPQGAAGYTF
TRBV5-5	once	-	TRBJ2-2	TGTGCCAGCAGCTTGGCCGGCGGCTTCACCGGGGAGCTGTTTTTT	CASSLAGGFTGELFF
TRBV3-1/TRBV3-2	-	TRBD2	TRBJ2-1	TGTGCCAGCAGCCAAGATAAAGCGGGGCCTGAGCAGTTCTTC	CASSQDKAGPEQFF
TRBV3-1/TRBV3-2	-	-	TRBJ2-5	TGTGCCAGCAGCCAAAGCGGGCAAGAGACCCAGTACTTC	CASSQSGQETQYF
TRBV18	-	TRBD2	TRBJ2-6	TGTGCCAGCTGCCTCGGGGGGAGCTCTGGGGCCAACGTCCTGACTTTC	CASCLGGSSGANVLTF
TRBV4-2	-	TRBD1	TRBJ1-1	TGTGCCAGCAGCCACGACCCGGGACAGGTCACTGAAGCTTTCTTT	CASSHDPGQVTEAFF
TRBV7-8	-	TRBD1	TRBJ1-1	TGTGCCAGCAGCATAAGGGACAGGGGGCCGACCACTGAAGCTTTCTTT	CASSIRDRGPTTEAFF
TRBV11-2	once	-	TRBJ2-1	TGTGCCAGCAGCTTAGGATATGCGGGGGCCCGCTACAATGAGCAGTTCTTC	CASSLGYAGARYNEQFF
TRBV7-9	-	TRBD2	TRBJ2-7	TGTGCCAGCAGCTTAGGGCGGACTAGCGGGATCCCCTACGAGCAGTACTTC	CASSLGRTSGIPYEQYF
TRBV3-1/TRBV3-2	once	-	TRBJ2-2	TGTGCCAGCGGGAGGAACACCGGGGAGCTGTTTTTT	CASGRNTGELFF
TRBV5-1	once	TRBD2	TRBJ2-5	TGCGCCAGCAGCTTCAGCGGGGGGGCCTTCGAGACCCAGTACTTC	CASSFSGGAFETQYF
TRBV7-8	-	-	TRBJ1-2	TGTGCCAGCAGCTTATCGGGGACTGGTAACTATGGCTACACCTTC	CASSLSGTGNYGYTF
TRBV3-1/TRBV3-2	-	TRBD2	TRBJ2-5	TGTGCCAGCAGCGAGCGGGGGGGCCAAGAGACCCAGTACTTC	CASSERGGQETQYF
TRBV4-1	-	-	TRBJ2-5	TGCGCCAGCAGCCAGAGGGCCCTAGCGCTCCAAGAGACCCAGTACTTC	CASSQRALALQETQYF
TRBV5-5	few	TRBD1	TRBJ1-4	TGTGCCAGCAGCTCCCGACAGGGCCGAACTAATGAAAAACTGTTTTTT	CASSSRQGRTNEKLFF
TRBV25-1	-	-	TRBJ1-2	TGTGCCAGCAGTGAGAGGGAAGACGGCTACACCTTC	CASSEREDGYTF
TRBV30	-	-	TRBJ1-5	TGTGCCTGGAGTGTACGGGATTTAGTGGGTAGCAATCAGCCCCAGCATTTT	CAWSVRDLVGSNQPQHF
TRBV12-3/TRBV12-4	-	-	TRBJ2-3	TGTGCCAGCAGTTCCCGGGGAGCAGATACGCAGTATTTT	CASSSRGADTQYF
TRBV7-8	-	TRBD1	TRBJ2-7	TGTGCCAGCAGCTTAGTACAGGGGTCCGCCTACGAGCAGTACTTC	CASSLVQGSAYEQYF
TRBV9	-	TRBD2	TRBJ2-3	TGTGCCAGCACCGAGACCGGGACTAGGGGTCCCGATACGCAGTATTTT	CASTETGTRGPDTQYF
TRBV11-1	-	TRBD2	TRBJ2-7	TGTGCCAGCAGCTTACGGGCTAGCGGGAATTACGAGCAGTACTTC	CASSLRASGNYEQYF
TRBV30	-	-	TRBJ1-3	TGTGCCTGGAGTGCGTCCCTCTCTGGAAACACCATATATTTT	CAWSASLSGNTIYF
TRBV5-4	-	-	TRBJ1-2	TGTGCCAGCAGCTTCCAGGGATCTAACTATGGCTACACCTTC	CASSFQGSNYGYTF
TRBV7-6	-	-	TRBJ2-5	TGTGCCAGCAGCTCTACCCTGTACCAAGAGACCCAGTACTTC	CASSSTLYQETQYF
TRBV11-2	-	-	TRBJ2-7	TGTGCCAGCAGCCTCGTAGGACTGCCCCACGAGCAGTACTTC	CASSLVGLPHEQYF
TRBV7-8	-	-	TRBJ2-7	TGTGCCAGCAGCTTAGGGACAGCGAGCTCCTACGAGCAGTACTTC	CASSLGTASSYEQYF
TRBV3-1/TRBV3-2	-	-	TRBJ1-2	TGTGCCAGCAGCATCACCACAGGGAATCATGGCTACACCTTC	CASSITTGNHGYTF
TRBV19	-	TRBD1	TRBJ1-2	TGTGCCAGTAGTATCAATCAGGGGGCAGATGGCTACACCTTC	CASSINQGADGYTF
TRBV6-5	-	TRBD1	TRBJ1-1	TGTGCCAGCAGGAGAACAGGGGGCAGGGGTGAAGCTTTCTTT	CASRRTGGRGEAFF
TRBV9	-	-	TRBJ2-7	TGTGCCAGCAGCACATCGACTAGCTCCTACGAGCAGTACTTC	CASSTSTSSYEQYF
TRBV18	-	TRBD2	TRBJ2-2	TGTGCCAGCTCACCACGCCTAGCGGGAGACGGGGAGCTGTTTTTT	CASSPRLAGDGELFF
TRBV3-1/TRBV3-2	-	-	TRBJ1-6	TGTGCCAGCAGCCCCCGGTCATGGTACGGGAATTCACCCCTCCACTTT	CASSPRSWYGNSPLHF
TRBV19	-	-	TRBJ2-1	TGTGCCAGTAGTACCTCCTCACAGGTATTCAATGAGCAGTTCTTC	CASSTSSQVFNEQFF
TRBV9	-	-	TRBJ2-5	TGTGCCAGCAGCGTTTCGGCGGTCCGGGAGACCCAGTACTTC	CASSVSAVRETQYF
TRBV18	-	-	TRBJ1-1	TGTGCCAGCTCACCACGTGGACAACCGGGCACTGAAGCTTTCTTT	CASSPRGQPGTEAFF